A selection of T cell receptor beta chains follows, all from one sample in a study of cytomegalovirus exposure and HLA in healthy donors. Generated by immunoSEQ multiplex PCR, the TCRdb table keeps only in-frame clones and is missing some. The table includes some 130,000 clones, roughly 80% detected once. Sequencing was done on a sample of PBMCs. The receptors derive from a male donor in good health and CMV-seronegative. Each CDR3 is given with its conserved first and last residue. The D gene is left open where the match is weak. Clone size appears in some rows only: once, few, many, or a class for an expanded clone.

>-|few|TRBJ1-1|TRBV6-1
CASSRWTNTEAFF
TGTGCCAGCAGTCGATGGACAAACACTGAAGCTTTCTTT
>-|once|TRBJ1-5|TRBV19
CASSRENNQPQHF
TGTGCCAGTAGTCGGGAGAACAATCAGCCCCAGCATTTT
>-|once|TRBJ1-1|TRBV28
CASRQYPNTEAFF
TGTGCCAGCAGACAATACCCGAACACTGAAGCTTTCTTT
>-|-|TRBJ1-5|TRBV6-1
CASTFLKGANQPQHF
TGTGCCAGCACCTTCCTTAAAGGGGCCAATCAGCCCCAGCATTTT
>-|once|TRBJ2-1|TRBV28
CASRGISYNEQFF
TGTGCCAGCAGGGGCATATCCTACAATGAGCAGTTCTTC
>-|-|TRBJ2-2|TRBV4-3
CASSQDSTWGVPGGELFF
TGCGCCAGCAGCCAAGACTCCACCTGGGGGGTCCCGGGGGGGGAGCTGTTTTTT
>-|-|TRBJ1-2|TRBV29-1
CSVVHSNYGYTF
TGCAGCGTTGTTCACTCTAACTATGGCTACACCTTC
>-|-|TRBJ2-5|TRBV2
CASTRSRQGTQYF
TGTGCCAGCACCCGGTCCAGGCAGGGGACCCAGTACTTC
>-|once|TRBJ1-5|TRBV4-1
CASSEDGGIGNQPQHF
TGTGCCAGCAGCGAGGACGGAGGTATAGGCAATCAGCCCCAGCATTTT
>-|few|TRBJ2-2|TRBV6-6
CASGTSNTGELFF
TGTGCCAGCGGGACATCGAACACCGGGGAGCTGTTTTTT
>TRBD2|-|TRBJ2-3|TRBV4-3
CASSQGLAHGGTDTQYF
TGCGCCAGCAGCCAGGGACTAGCGCACGGGGGTACAGATACGCAGTATTTT
>TRBD2|-|TRBJ2-1|TRBV5-1
CASSRTSGQDNEQFF
TGCGCCAGCAGCCGGACTAGCGGGCAAGACAATGAGCAGTTCTTC
>TRBD1|-|TRBJ1-4|TRBV4-3
CASSQDRDRGRSREKLFF
TGCGCCAGCAGCCAAGATCGGGACAGGGGGCGAAGTAGGGAAAAACTGTTTTTT
>TRBD1|-|TRBJ1-6|TRBV27
CASKTGGENRPLHF
TGTGCCAGCAAAACAGGGGGCGAGAATAGGCCCCTCCACTTT
>-|-|TRBJ2-7|TRBV27
CASSYDRGYEQYF
TGTGCCAGCAGTTATGATAGGGGGTACGAGCAGTACTTC
>-|-|TRBJ1-5|TRBV28
CASTPNWGGAQPQHF
TGTGCCAGCACCCCAAACTGGGGGGGTGCCCAGCCCCAGCATTTT
>TRBD1|few|TRBJ2-7|TRBV28
CASRNTGTVTEQYF
TGTGCCAGCAGGAATACCGGGACAGTCACCGAGCAGTACTTC
>-|few|TRBJ1-2|TRBV14
CASSQGTWTVPYYGYTF
TGTGCCAGCAGCCAAGGGACCTGGACAGTCCCCTACTATGGCTACACCTTC
>TRBD1|-|TRBJ1-1|TRBV27
CASSAGQALTAFF
TGTGCCAGCAGTGCGGGACAGGCTTTAACGGCTTTCTTT
>-|-|TRBJ2-7|TRBV30
CAWNKVGSGEQYF
TGTGCCTGGAATAAGGTCGGGTCCGGCGAGCAGTACTTC
>-|-|TRBJ2-5|TRBV11-3
CASSLGGRETQYF
TGTGCCAGCAGCTTAGGGGGGCGAGAGACCCAGTACTTC
>-|-|TRBJ1-3|TRBV6-5
CASGGASSGNTIYF
TGTGCCAGCGGAGGGGCAAGCTCTGGAAACACCATATATTTT
>-|few|TRBJ2-2|TRBV28
CASSLSQGWSAFF
TGTGCCAGCAGTTTATCCCAGGGCTGGAGCGCGTTTTTT
>-|-|TRBJ1-3|TRBV5-1
CASSLANREPYSGNTIYF
TGCGCCAGCAGCTTGGCCAATCGAGAGCCCTACTCTGGAAACACCATATATTTT
>-|-|TRBJ2-7|TRBV14
CASSFLAPTYEQYF
TGTGCCAGCAGTTTCCTAGCGCCTACCTACGAGCAGTACTTC
>TRBD1|-|TRBJ2-2|TRBV5-1
CASSQAATGAGELFF
TGCGCCAGCAGCCAGGCGGCTACAGGGGCCGGGGAGCTGTTTTTT
>TRBD2|few|TRBJ2-7|TRBV5-1
CASSVAGETYEQYF
TGCGCCAGCAGCGTAGCGGGGGAGACCTACGAGCAGTACTTC
>-|-|TRBJ1-6|TRBV5-6
CASSLVREGIRSPLHF
TGTGCCAGCAGCTTGGTGCGGGAGGGGATTAGGTCACCCCTCCACTTT
>TRBD1|-|TRBJ1-5|TRBV5-6
CASSTTEGQGAYQPQHF
TGTGCCAGCAGCACAACCGAGGGACAGGGGGCCTATCAGCCCCAGCATTTT
>-|-|TRBJ2-7|TRBV7-9
CSSSHDSYEQYF
TGTTCCAGCAGCCATGACAGCTACGAGCAGTACTTC
>-|few|TRBJ2-1|TRBV7-9
CASSLSGAAYNEQFF
TGTGCCAGCAGCTTGAGCGGCGCAGCCTACAATGAGCAGTTCTTC
>TRBD2|-|TRBJ2-3|TRBV7-2
CASSLVSSGISADTQYF
TGTGCCAGCAGCTTAGTTTCTAGCGGGATCAGTGCAGATACGCAGTATTTT
>TRBD1|-|TRBJ1-5|TRBV5-5
CASSGTGNQPQHF
TGTGCCAGCAGCGGGACAGGGAATCAGCCCCAGCATTTT
>-|-|TRBJ1-1|TRBV9
CASSGPATEAFF
TGTGCCAGCAGCGGTCCCGCGACTGAAGCTTTCTTT
>-|once|TRBJ1-1|TRBV5-1
CASSLEGGMNTEAFF
TGCGCCAGCAGCTTGGAAGGCGGAATGAACACTGAAGCTTTCTTT
>TRBD2|-|TRBJ2-3|TRBV13
CASSYSGGSTDTQYF
TGTGCCAGCAGCTATAGCGGGGGCAGCACAGATACGCAGTATTTT
>TRBD2|few|TRBJ2-1|TRBV29-1
CSVWMTSHNEQFF
TGCAGCGTTTGGATGACTAGCCACAATGAGCAGTTCTTC